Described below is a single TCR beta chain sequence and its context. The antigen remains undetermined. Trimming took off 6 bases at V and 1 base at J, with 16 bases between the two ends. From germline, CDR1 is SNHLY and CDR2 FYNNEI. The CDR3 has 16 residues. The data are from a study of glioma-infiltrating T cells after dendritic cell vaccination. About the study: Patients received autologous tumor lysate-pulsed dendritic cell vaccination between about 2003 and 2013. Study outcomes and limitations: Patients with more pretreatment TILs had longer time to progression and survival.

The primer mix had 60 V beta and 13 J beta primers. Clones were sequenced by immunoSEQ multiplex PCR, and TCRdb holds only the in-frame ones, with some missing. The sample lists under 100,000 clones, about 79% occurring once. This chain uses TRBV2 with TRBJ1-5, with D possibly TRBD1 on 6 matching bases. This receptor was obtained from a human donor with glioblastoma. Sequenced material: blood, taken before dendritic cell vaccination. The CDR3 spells CASSAYGQGSNQPQHF. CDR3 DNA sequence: TGTGCCAGCAGCGCATATGGGCAGGGGAGCAATCAGCCCCAGCATTTT.